A selection of T cell receptor beta chains follows, all from one sample in a study of vaccination and CD4 T cells after COVID-19. These receptors lack a known antigen. TCRdb used MiXCR to reprocess the PCR reads, holding one entry per CDR3 protein. The sample includes approximately 19,000 distinct CDR3 sequences, about 39% of them seen just once. The sample comprised CD4+ T cells from blood, cultured in vitro. These receptors originate from a human donor who had recovered from COVID-19. Both conserved end residues are part of each CDR3. Each record gives: D gene, clone size, J gene, V gene, CDR3 protein, CDR3 DNA. The D gene is left open where the match is weak. Only some rows state a clone size, as once, few, many or a class for expanded clones.

-,few,TRBJ1-1,TRBV5-1,CASSLATGATEAFF,TGCGCCAGCAGCTTGGCCACAGGCGCCACTGAAGCTTTCTTT
-,-,TRBJ1-1,TRBV18,CASSPPGEAFF,TGTGCCAGCTCACCTCCGGGAGAAGCTTTCTTT
-,-,TRBJ1-2,TRBV6-1,CASSNQLWGAGFNYGYTF,TGTGCCAGCAGCAATCAGCTCTGGGGGGCCGGTTTTAACTATGGCTACACCTTC
TRBD2,-,TRBJ2-5,TRBV7-7,CASSLNVGGGLGQETQYF,TGTGCTAGCAGCTTAAACGTCGGGGGGGGACTGGGGCAAGAGACCCAGTACTTC
-,few,TRBJ2-7,TRBV7-2,CASSLAPASVSYEQYF,TGTGCCAGCAGCTTAGCGCCGGCTAGCGTCTCCTACGAGCAGTACTTC
-,-,TRBJ2-7,TRBV21-1,CASSVRLGKVGIYEQYF,TGTGCCAGCAGCGTGCGCCTGGGGAAGGTAGGGATCTACGAGCAGTACTTC
-,few,TRBJ1-5,TRBV15,CATSRASGAVSNQPQHF,TGTGCCACCAGCAGAGCTTCAGGGGCGGTTAGCAATCAGCCCCAGCATTTT
TRBD1,-,TRBJ1-2,TRBV19,CASSRDRGGNYGYTF,TGTGCCAGTAGTAGGGACAGGGGCGGTAACTATGGCTACACCTTC
-,-,TRBJ2-6,TRBV7-9,CASSLGGAGANVLTF,TGTGCCAGCAGCTTAGGTGGGGCCGGGGCCAACGTCCTGACTTTC
-,once,TRBJ1-1,TRBV23-1,CASSPLAENTEAFF,TGCGCCAGCAGTCCCCTGGCGGAGAACACTGAAGCTTTCTTT
TRBD1,-,TRBJ2-7,TRBV27,CASSLNRDSYEQYF,TGTGCCAGCAGTTTAAATCGGGACAGCTACGAGCAGTACTTC
TRBD1,few,TRBJ2-7,TRBV7-9,CASSPRDRTFSYEQYF,TGTGCCAGCAGCCCCCGGGACAGGACCTTCTCCTACGAGCAGTACTTC
-,-,TRBJ1-5,TRBV24-1,CATSDSAVSNQPQHF,TGTGCCACCAGTGATTCGGCAGTCAGCAATCAGCCCCAGCATTTT
TRBD1,few,TRBJ2-1,TRBV7-2,CASSLEGQAYNEQFF,TGTGCCAGCAGCTTAGAGGGACAGGCCTACAATGAGCAGTTCTTC
TRBD2,-,TRBJ2-3,TRBV18,CASSLTSGRAADTQYF,TGTGCCAGCTCACTAACTAGCGGGAGGGCCGCAGATACGCAGTATTTT
TRBD2,-,TRBJ2-3,TRBV29-1,CSVEPGLRTDTQYF,TGCAGCGTTGAGCCGGGACTACGCACAGATACGCAGTATTTT
-,few,TRBJ1-1,TRBV12-3/TRBV12-4,CASSSRGYTEAFF,TGTGCCAGCAGTTCTCGGGGGTACACTGAAGCTTTCTTT
TRBD2,-,TRBJ2-5,TRBV5-1,CASSPEEASGGAQYF,TGCGCCAGCAGCCCCGAGGAGGCTAGCGGGGGCGCCCAGTACTTC
-,-,TRBJ2-1,TRBV7-9,CASSLVAGEQFF,TGTGCCAGCAGCTTAGTGGCGGGAGAGCAGTTCTTC
-,-,TRBJ2-3,TRBV15,CATSRDPLRGISTDTQYF,TGTGCCACCAGCAGAGATCCCCTTCGGGGGATTAGCACAGATACGCAGTATTTT
-,-,TRBJ2-7,TRBV11-2,CASSLYRSYEQYF,TGTGCCAGCAGCTTATACAGATCCTACGAGCAGTACTTC
-,-,TRBJ1-6,TRBV2,CASSVQGLYNSPLHF,TGTGCCAGCAGTGTTCAGGGGTTGTATAATTCACCCCTCCACTTT
TRBD1,-,TRBJ1-5,TRBV20-1,CSASSGTVCRSNQPQHF,TGCAGTGCTAGTTCCGGGACAGTATGTAGGAGCAATCAGCCCCAGCATTTT
TRBD2,-,TRBJ2-3,TRBV7-9,CASRLAGGPYTQYF,TGTGCCAGCAGACTAGCGGGGGGGCCCTATACGCAGTATTTT
TRBD1,-,TRBJ1-5,TRBV5-1,CASSPGQGIGQPQHF,TGCGCCAGCAGCCCGGGACAGGGTATCGGCCAGCCCCAGCATTTT
-,-,TRBJ2-1,TRBV29-1,CSVASGDRGEQFF,TGCAGCGTTGCTAGCGGCGATAGGGGGGAGCAGTTCTTC
-,-,TRBJ1-6,TRBV11-3,CASSSRLNSPLHF,TGTGCCAGCAGCTCCCGGCTTAATTCACCCCTCCACTTT
-,few,TRBJ2-1,TRBV20-1,CSARALATGYNEQFF,TGCAGTGCTAGAGCCCTGGCCACCGGGTACAATGAGCAGTTCTTC
TRBD1,-,TRBJ2-5,TRBV20-1,CSARGTGIGSGEETQYF,TGCAGTGCTAGAGGGACAGGGATCGGATCGGGGGAAGAGACCCAGTACTTC